The TCR beta chain described here comes from a study of cytomegalovirus exposure and HLA in healthy donors. Points from the study as a whole: A later analysis revealed that TCR association rates differed between HLA loci, peaking at DRB1 and bottoming out at HLA-C.

On this clone itself: The antigen is not known.

The primer mix had 60 Vbeta and 13 Jbeta primers. Sequencing used immunoSEQ multiplex PCR; TCRdb keeps in-frame clones, though not all of them. The repertoire holds approximately 150,000 clones, with about three quarters as singletons. The sample taken for sequencing was PBMCs. The TCR was taken from a female donor in good health and CMV-seronegative.

The CDR3 sequence: CSVQGGTEAFF. The CDR3 nucleotides are TGCAGCGTTCAGGGGGGCACTGAAGCTTTCTTT. The gene calls are TRBV29-1 and TRBJ1-1, with 7 bases matching TRBD1. Germline CDR1 and CDR2: SQVTM and ANQGSEA. The CDR3 has 11 amino acids. The junction had 1 base not matched to a gene; V was cut back by 5 bases and J by 4 bases. Full variable domain (rest looked up from reference TRBV29-1 and TRBJ1-1): SAVISQKPSRDICQRGTSLTIQCQVDSQVTMMFWYRQQPGQSLTLIATANQGSEATYESGFVIDKFPISRPNLTFSTLTVSNMSPEDSSIYLCSVQGGTEAFFGQGTRLTVV.